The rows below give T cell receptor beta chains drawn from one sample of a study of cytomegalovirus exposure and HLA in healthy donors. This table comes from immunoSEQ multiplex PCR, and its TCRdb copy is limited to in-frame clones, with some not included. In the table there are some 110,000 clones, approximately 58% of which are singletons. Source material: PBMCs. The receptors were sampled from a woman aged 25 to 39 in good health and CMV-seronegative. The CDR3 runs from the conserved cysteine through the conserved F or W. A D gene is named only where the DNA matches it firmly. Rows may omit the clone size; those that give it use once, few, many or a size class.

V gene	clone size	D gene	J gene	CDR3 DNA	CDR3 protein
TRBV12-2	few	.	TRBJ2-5	TGTGCAAGTCGCTCCCCGACTAGTTCGGGATTCCAAGAGACCCAGTACTTC	CASRSPTSSGFQETQYF
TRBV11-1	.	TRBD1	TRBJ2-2	TGTGCCAGCAGATCGGGACAGGGGGTCCCCGGGGAGCTGTTTTTT	CASRSGQGVPGELFF
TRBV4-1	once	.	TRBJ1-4	TGCGCCAGCAGCCAAGTCATCGGTGAAAAACTGTTTTTT	CASSQVIGEKLFF
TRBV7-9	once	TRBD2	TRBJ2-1	TGTGCCAGCAGCTTAGCGGGGACTAGCGGGCTGAATGAGCAGTTCTTC	CASSLAGTSGLNEQFF
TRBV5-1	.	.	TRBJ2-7	TGCGCCAGCAGCGCACAGAGTTTGGACGAGCAGTACTTC	CASSAQSLDEQYF
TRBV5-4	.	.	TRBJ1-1	TGTGCCAGCAGCCCACAGGAGAACACTGAAGCTTTCTTT	CASSPQENTEAFF
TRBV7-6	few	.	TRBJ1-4	TGTGCCAGCAGCTTAGCCACAGGGAGAGGAAATGAAAAACTGTTTTTT	CASSLATGRGNEKLFF
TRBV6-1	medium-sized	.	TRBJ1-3	TGTGCCAGCAGTGAAGAGACATACTCTGGAAACACCATATATTTT	CASSEETYSGNTIYF
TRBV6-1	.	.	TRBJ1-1	TGTGCCAGCAAATATCACAGGAACACTGAAGCTTTCTTT	CASKYHRNTEAFF
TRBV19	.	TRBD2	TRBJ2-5	TGTGCCAGTAGTAGGACTAGCGGGAGCCAAGAGACCCAGTACTTC	CASSRTSGSQETQYF
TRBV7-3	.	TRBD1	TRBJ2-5	TGTGCCAGCAGCTTAAACGCAGGGACAGGGGTCGGGACCCAGTACTTC	CASSLNAGTGVGTQYF
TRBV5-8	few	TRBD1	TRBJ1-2	TGTGCCAGCAGCTTGGGACAGGGGGGTGGCTACACCTTC	CASSLGQGGGYTF
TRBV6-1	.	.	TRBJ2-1	TGTGCCAGCAGTGAAACTACGGGGGAGCAGTTCTTC	CASSETTGEQFF
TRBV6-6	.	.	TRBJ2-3	TGTGCCAAGGCCGGGCTAGGGGGAGTTGGCACAGATACGCAGTATTTT	CAKAGLGGVGTDTQYF
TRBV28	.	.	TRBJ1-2	TGTGCCAGCGCCCCCCAGCGGACAGACTATGGCTACACCTTC	CASAPQRTDYGYTF
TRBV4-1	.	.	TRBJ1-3	TGCGCCAGCAGCCAATTCGGGGGGCTTGGAAACACCATATATTTT	CASSQFGGLGNTIYF
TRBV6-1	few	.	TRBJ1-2	TGTGCCAGCAGTTGGGAGAGAAGAGGAGGCTACACCTTC	CASSWERRGGYTF
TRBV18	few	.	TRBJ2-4	TGTGCCAGCTCACTTAGTTCACAGGGAGAAAACATTCAGTACTTC	CASSLSSQGENIQYF
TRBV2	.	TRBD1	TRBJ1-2	TGTGCCAGCAGTTCCGACAGGGCACACTATGGCTACACCTTC	CASSSDRAHYGYTF
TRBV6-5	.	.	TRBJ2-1	TGTGCCAGCAGTTACTCGAGGGAGCTACACAATGAGCAGTTCTTC	CASSYSRELHNEQFF
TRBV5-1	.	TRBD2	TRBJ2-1	TGCGCCAGCAGTGCGAGCGGGAGGCTCTACAATGAGCAGTTCTTC	CASSASGRLYNEQFF
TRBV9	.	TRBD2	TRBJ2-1	TGTGCCAGCAGCGTCGCAGGCGGGAGCTCCTACAATGAGCAGTTCTTC	CASSVAGGSSYNEQFF
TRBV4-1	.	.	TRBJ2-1	TGCGCCAGCAGCCAAGTTCGAACTAGTCTGGATGAGCAGTTCTTC	CASSQVRTSLDEQFF
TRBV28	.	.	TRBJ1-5	TGTGCCAGCAGCCGGGGACTGGGAGGCGCCGATCAGCCCCAGCATTTT	CASSRGLGGADQPQHF
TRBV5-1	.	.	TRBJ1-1	TGCGCCAGCAGCCCACACCGGACAGAGACTGAAGCTTTCTTT	CASSPHRTETEAFF
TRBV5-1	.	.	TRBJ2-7	TGCGCCAGCAGCTTGGAGAACTCTCCCTACGAGCAGTACTTC	CASSLENSPYEQYF
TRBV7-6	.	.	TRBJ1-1	TGTGCCAGCGCGGGGGCACGGAACACTGAAGCTTTCTTT	CASAGARNTEAFF
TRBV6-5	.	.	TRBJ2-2	TGTGCCAGCAGGTCCGGGACACGCACCGGGGAGCTGTTTTTT	CASRSGTRTGELFF
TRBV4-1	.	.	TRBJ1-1	TGCGCCAGCAGCCAGGGCAGGATGAACACTGAAGCTTTCTTT	CASSQGRMNTEAFF
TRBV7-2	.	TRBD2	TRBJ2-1	TGTGCCAGCAAGCGGGAGATTGGAGAGAATGAGCAGTTCTTC	CASKREIGENEQFF
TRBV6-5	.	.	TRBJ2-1	TGTGCCAGCAGTTACGAGAGAGAGCTGTTCTTC	CASSYERELFF
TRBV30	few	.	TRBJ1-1	TGTGCCTGGAGACCGGCAGGTATTGCTGAAGCTTTCTTT	CAWRPAGIAEAFF
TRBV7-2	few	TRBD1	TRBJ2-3	TGTGCCAGCGACCGGACAGGGGTGGCGGGCACAGATACGCAGTATTTT	CASDRTGVAGTDTQYF
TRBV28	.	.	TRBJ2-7	TGTGCCAGCAGTTTCGGGATACGGGGGGCCCCCTACGAGCAGTACTTC	CASSFGIRGAPYEQYF
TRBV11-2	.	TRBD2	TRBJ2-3	TGTGCCAGCAGCTTAGGGTTGACTAGCGGGAGCGTGAGCACAGATACGCAGTATTTT	CASSLGLTSGSVSTDTQYF
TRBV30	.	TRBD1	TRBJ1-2	TGTGCCCGCCGGGAGAGGGGGACAGTGTTTAACTATGGCTACACCTTC	CARRERGTVFNYGYTF
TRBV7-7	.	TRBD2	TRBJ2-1	TGTGCTAGCAGCTTAGGTAGCGGGAGGGATAATGAGCAGTTCTTC	CASSLGSGRDNEQFF
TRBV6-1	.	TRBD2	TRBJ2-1	TGTGCCAGCACCAAGCCGGGAGGAATTCGCGATGAGCAGTTCTTC	CASTKPGGIRDEQFF
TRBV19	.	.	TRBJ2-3	TGTGCCAGTAGTTTCGAATGGGCGGGGATCACAGATACGCAGTATTTT	CASSFEWAGITDTQYF